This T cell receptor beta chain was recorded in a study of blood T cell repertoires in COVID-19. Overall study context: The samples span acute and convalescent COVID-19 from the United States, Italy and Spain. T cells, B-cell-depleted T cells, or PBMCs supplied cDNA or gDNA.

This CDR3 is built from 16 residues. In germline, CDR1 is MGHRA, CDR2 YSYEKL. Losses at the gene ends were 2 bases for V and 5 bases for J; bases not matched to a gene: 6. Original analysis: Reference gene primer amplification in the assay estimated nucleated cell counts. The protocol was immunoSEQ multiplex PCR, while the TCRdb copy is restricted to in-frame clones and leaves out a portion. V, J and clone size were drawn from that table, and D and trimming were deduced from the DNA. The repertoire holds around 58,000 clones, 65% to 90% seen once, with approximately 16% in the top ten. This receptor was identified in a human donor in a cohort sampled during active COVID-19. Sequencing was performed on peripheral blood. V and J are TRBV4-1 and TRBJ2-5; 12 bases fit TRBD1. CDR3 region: CASSQMGQGAQETQYF. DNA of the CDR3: TGCGCCAGCAGCCAAATGGGACAGGGGGCTCAGGAGACCCAGTACTTC.